This is a list of T cell receptor beta chains from one sample in a study of tumor and adjacent non-tumor tissue in lung cancer. TCRdb re-called the multiplex PCR reads through MiXCR, storing one row per CDR3 protein. Altogether 90,000 or so distinct CDR3 sequences are present, roughly two thirds being singletons, with the ten largest covering more than 14%. The specimen sequenced was lung tumor tissue. These receptors were collected from a man aged 65-85 years with non-small cell lung cancer. Both conserved end residues are part of each CDR3. The D gene is left open where the match is weak. Clone size appears in some rows only: once, few, many, or a class for an expanded clone.

v_gene	j_gene	d_gene	abundance	CDR3nt	CDR3aa
TRBV29-1	TRBJ2-3	-	few	TGCAGTGTTGAACCGAGAGGGCTAGATACGCAGTATTTC	CSVEPRGLDTQYF
TRBV10-1	TRBJ2-1	TRBD2	-	TGTGCCAGCGGGGGTAGCGGACCCAATGAGCAGTTCTTC	CASGGSGPNEQFF
TRBV5-4	TRBJ2-3	-	-	TGTGCCAGCAGCTTGGCCGGGCACGGGACGGATACGCAGTATTTT	CASSLAGHGTDTQYF
TRBV4-2	TRBJ1-5	-	-	TGTGTCAGCAGCCAAGGGAGGATGCAGGGTATGGGCAATCAGCCCCAGCATTTT	CVSSQGRMQGMGNQPQHF
TRBV6-1	TRBJ1-4	TRBD1	many	TGTGCCAGCAGGGAGGGACAGGGGAAACTGTTTTTT	CASREGQGKLFF
TRBV29-1	TRBJ2-4	TRBD1	-	TGCATTGTGGTAAAGACAGGGTCTGGCAAAAACATTCAGTACTTC	CIVVKTGSGKNIQYF
TRBV2	TRBJ1-2	-	few	TGTGCCAGCACGAAACCTACCGGGGGAGACTATGGCTACACCTTC	CASTKPTGGDYGYTF
TRBV11-2	TRBJ2-7	TRBD1	few	TGTGCCAGCAACTCCGGGACAGGGGGGTTTTACGAGCAGTACTTC	CASNSGTGGFYEQYF
TRBV30	TRBJ1-2	-	-	TGTGCCTGGAGTGTACGGACGGTGGGCAACACCTTC	CAWSVRTVGNTF
TRBV5-6	TRBJ2-7	-	-	TGTGCCAGCAGCCCCCAGGGTCCGTCCTACGAGCAGTACTTC	CASSPQGPSYEQYF
TRBV4-1	TRBJ2-3	TRBD2	medium-sized	TGCGCCAGCAGCCAAGATCGACTAGCGGGCACAGATACGCAGTATTTT	CASSQDRLAGTDTQYF
TRBV10-3	TRBJ2-7	TRBD2	-	TGTGCCATCAGACTAGCGGGAAGCTACGAGCAACACTTC	CAIRLAGSYEQHF
TRBV4-1	TRBJ2-3	-	-	TGCGCCAGCAGCCAAGCCTCCCGTATAGCACAGTATTTT	CASSQASRIAQYF
TRBV28	TRBJ2-7	-	many	TGTGCCAGCAACCCTGCGGGCGGGGGCGCGGGCTACGAGCAGTACTTC	CASNPAGGGAGYEQYF
TRBV7-2	TRBJ2-1	TRBD2	-	TGTGCCAGCAACTTAGACGGGAGGTTGAGATACAATGAGCAGTTCTTC	CASNLDGRLRYNEQFF
TRBV6-5	TRBJ1-2	TRBD1	-	TGTGCCAGCAGTTACAGGGCACAGGGGGCCTATGGCTACACCTTC	CASSYRAQGAYGYTF
TRBV20-1	TRBJ2-1	-	-	TGCAGTACTGGGGGACACCGCAATGAGCAGTTCTTC	CSTGGHRNEQFF
TRBV28	TRBJ2-1	-	-	TGTGCCAGCAGTCGCGTGTCTAACAATGAGCAGTTCTTC	CASSRVSNNEQFF
TRBV6-6	TRBJ2-2	TRBD1	many	TGTGCCAGCAGTCCGGACAGGGTCACCGGGGAGCTGTTTTTT	CASSPDRVTGELFF
TRBV11-2	TRBJ1-1	TRBD1	-	TGTGCCAGCAGGGGGGGGACAGTCACTGAAGCTTTCTTT	CASRGGTVTEAFF
TRBV6-6	TRBJ2-7	-	-	TGTGCCAGCAGTTCCCACCAATGGTTGGTAGCATACGAGCAGTACTTC	CASSSHQWLVAYEQYF
TRBV5-4	TRBJ2-6	-	-	TGTGCCAGCAGCTTCGGACCCGAGACAGGACGTATTGTCTCTGTGGCCAACGTCCCGACTTTC	CASSFGPETGRIVSVANVPTF
TRBV10-3	TRBJ1-6	TRBD1	-	TGTACCATCAGTGAGAGGGGACAGGGAGGTTCACTCCTCCACTTT	CTISERGQGGSLLHF
TRBV10-3	TRBJ1-1	-	many	TGTGCCATCAGTGAGTCCCCCGGGGTCACTGAAGCTTTCTTT	CAISESPGVTEAFF
TRBV12-3/TRBV12-4	TRBJ2-1	-	-	TGTGCCAACAGTTCGGCCGGGGGCCATGAGCGGTTCTTC	CANSSAGGHERFF